The clone carrying this TCR beta chain has only one observation. The record originates from a study of blood T cell repertoires in COVID-19. Authors' analysis steps: Reference gene primer amplification in the assay estimated nucleated cell counts. Libraries were prepared by immunoSEQ multiplex PCR; TCRdb keeps only in-frame clonotypes and omits some of them. V and J calls and clone size are those listed in that table; D and trimming were worked out from the DNA. This table has tens of thousands of clones, around 83% appearing once. CDR3 length: 13 residues. V lost 4 bases, J lost 9 bases, and 5 bases stayed unmatched. The germline V gene encodes CDR1 SGHDT and CDR2 YYEEEE.

The V call is TRBV5-6, the J call TRBJ2-1; 9 bases map to TRBD2. The sequence derives from a man over 45 with COVID-19, enrolled during active disease. Source material: peripheral blood. The CDR3: CASSGAGGGEQFF. The CDR3 region has the DNA TGTGCCAGCAGCGGAGCGGGAGGCGGTGAGCAGTTCTTC.